A selection of T cell receptor beta chains follows, all from one sample in a study of T-cell memory formation after mild COVID-19. MiXCR, run by TCRdb on the 5' RACE reads, gives a single entry per CDR3 protein. The sample records under 300,000 distinct CDR3 sequences, 16% being singletons. Specimen: PBMCs or a T cell subset sorted from them (not recorded which). The receptors derive from a man younger than 35 who had mild COVID-19 (a few samples of this study predate the infection). Cell type and time point are not known. CDR3s include the opening cysteine and the closing phenylalanine or tryptophan. Fields, in order: V gene, D gene, J gene, CDR3 length, clone size, CDR3 protein, CDR3 DNA. The D gene is left open where the match is weak. Not all rows give a size; the values are once, few, many and, for expanded clones, a class.

TRBV12-3/TRBV12-4,.,TRBJ1-1,14,.,CASSFSGLGTEAFF,TGTGCCAGCAGTTTCTCTGGATTGGGCACTGAAGCTTTCTTT
TRBV4-3,.,TRBJ1-3,17,.,CASSQVFRGSSGNTIYF,TGCGCCAGCAGCCAAGTCTTTCGCGGTAGCTCTGGAAACACCATATATTTT
TRBV24-1,.,TRBJ2-5,11,.,CATAGEETQYF,TGTGCCACCGCAGGGGAAGAGACCCAGTACTTC
TRBV5-6,.,TRBJ2-1,16,.,CASRELAGRSYNEQFF,TGTGCCAGCAGGGAATTGGCAGGTCGATCCTACAATGAGCAGTTCTTC
TRBV12-3/TRBV12-4,TRBD2,TRBJ2-1,16,few,CASSAPLAGGPREQFF,TGTGCCAGCAGTGCCCCGCTAGCGGGGGGGCCTAGGGAGCAGTTCTTC
TRBV6-5,.,TRBJ1-1,14,few,CASSNWGGNTEAFF,TGTGCCAGCAGCAACTGGGGGGGGAACACTGAAGCTTTCTTT
TRBV7-2,.,TRBJ1-6,16,.,CASRPQTGTFRSPLHF,TGTGCCAGCAGGCCACAAACCGGGACCTTCAGATCACCCCTCCACTTT
TRBV7-2,.,TRBJ1-1,12,many,CASSWDTSEAFF,TGTGCCAGCAGCTGGGACACGTCTGAAGCTTTCTTT
TRBV6-2/TRBV6-3,.,TRBJ2-3,14,.,CASSSRRITDTQYF,TGTGCCAGCAGTTCCAGACGGATCACAGATACGCAGTATTTT
TRBV6-1,.,TRBJ2-7,13,few,CASSKNHGYEQYF,TGTGCCAGCAGTAAAAATCATGGATACGAGCAGTACTTC
TRBV15,TRBD1,TRBJ1-2,16,few,CATSRDSGTGFYGYTF,TGTGCCACCAGCAGAGATTCCGGGACAGGGTTTTATGGCTACACCTTC
TRBV5-1,TRBD2,TRBJ2-1,15,.,CASSLDSSGGGKQFF,TGCGCCAGCAGCTTGGACTCTAGCGGGGGGGGCAAGCAGTTCTTC
TRBV6-1,.,TRBJ2-2,15,once,CASSVRTANTGELFF,TGTGCCAGCAGTGTCCGGACGGCTAACACCGGGGAGCTGTTTTTT
TRBV6-6,.,TRBJ2-7,14,many,CASSRATGSYEQYF,TGTGCCAGCAGTCGAGCGACAGGCTCCTACGAGCAGTACTTC
TRBV4-2,.,TRBJ1-6,11,.,CASSQDRALHF,TGTGCCAGCAGCCAAGATCGAGCCCTCCACTTT
TRBV6-6,.,TRBJ1-1,14,few,CASSQPRGNTEAFF,TGTGCCAGCAGCCAACCGAGGGGAAACACTGAAGCTTTCTTT
TRBV25-1,.,TRBJ1-6,16,few,CASSSLRAGWNSPLHF,TGTGCCAGCTCATCTCTCCGAGCGGGGTGGAATTCACCCCTCCACTTT
TRBV5-1,TRBD1,TRBJ2-2,14,.,CASSLGQAEGELFF,TGCGCCAGCAGCTTAGGACAGGCCGAGGGGGAGCTGTTTTTT
TRBV20-1,.,TRBJ2-3,13,.,CSAEGGNTDTQYF,TGCAGTGCCGAGGGGGGGAACACAGATACGCAGTATTTT
TRBV5-5,TRBD1,TRBJ1-2,15,.,CASSNKKGAGYGYTF,TGTGCCAGCAGCAACAAGAAGGGGGCGGGGTATGGCTACACCTTC
TRBV20-1,TRBD1,TRBJ1-2,13,few,CSAETGTGFGYTF,TGCAGTGCTGAAACCGGGACAGGGTTTGGCTACACCTTC
TRBV6-2/TRBV6-3,.,TRBJ1-2,13,.,CASSQGQRNGYTF,TGTGCCAGCAGTCAGGGACAACGGAATGGCTACACCTTC
TRBV4-2,.,TRBJ2-5,12,.,CASSQEGETQYF,TGTGCCAGCAGCCAAGAGGGGGAGACCCAGTACTTC
TRBV18,.,TRBJ1-1,14,few,CASSPRDSDTEAFF,TGTGCCAGCTCACCAAGGGATTCGGACACTGAAGCTTTCTTT
TRBV10-3,.,TRBJ2-3,14,.,CAIRGRADTDTQYF,TGTGCCATTCGCGGAAGGGCCGACACAGATACGCAGTATTTT
TRBV25-1,TRBD2,TRBJ2-1,16,.,CASSEPPSGGHNEQFF,TGTGCCAGCAGTGAACCCCCTAGCGGGGGTCACAATGAGCAGTTCTTC
TRBV6-2/TRBV6-3,TRBD2,TRBJ2-5,16,few,CASSLAGGATEETQYF,TGTGCCAGCAGTTTAGCGGGGGGCGCGACGGAAGAGACCCAGTACTTC
TRBV5-1,TRBD2,TRBJ2-5,14,many,CASSADPGGETQYF,TGCGCCAGCAGCGCGGACCCGGGGGGAGAGACCCAGTACTTC
TRBV4-3,.,TRBJ1-5,17,few,CASSQDFGTTGRGPQHF,TGCGCCAGCAGCCAAGATTTCGGTACAACGGGCCGGGGGCCCCAGCATTTT
TRBV7-8,.,TRBJ2-1,15,few,CASSPTPSSYNEQFF,TGTGCCAGCAGCCCGACCCCGAGCTCCTACAATGAGCAGTTCTTC
TRBV7-9,.,TRBJ1-3,14,few,CASSFANSGNTIYF,TGTGCCAGCAGCTTTGCAAACTCTGGAAACACCATATATTTT
TRBV10-3,TRBD1,TRBJ2-2,15,.,CAISYPGQGAGELFF,TGTGCCATCAGTTATCCGGGACAGGGAGCCGGGGAGCTGTTTTTT
TRBV12-3/TRBV12-4,.,TRBJ2-3,13,.,CASTPQEGNTQYF,TGTGCCAGCACGCCACAGGAGGGAAATACGCAGTATTTT
TRBV7-2,.,TRBJ2-7,15,many,CASTVREGAFYEQYF,TGTGCCAGCACCGTCCGAGAAGGCGCGTTCTACGAGCAGTACTTC
TRBV18,.,TRBJ2-1,14,.,CASSPPVSVNEQFF,TGTGCCAGCTCACCACCGGTCTCAGTCAATGAGCAGTTCTTC
TRBV28,.,TRBJ1-1,15,.,CASSSPGGRVTEAFF,TGTGCCAGCAGTTCCCCAGGAGGGCGCGTCACTGAAGCTTTCTTT
TRBV5-1,.,TRBJ2-5,13,few,CASGITGQETQYF,TGCGCCAGCGGCATAACAGGTCAAGAGACCCAGTACTTC
TRBV7-2,TRBD1,TRBJ2-5,15,.,CASSSDRGMVETQYF,TGTGCCAGCAGCTCGGACAGGGGAATGGTGGAGACCCAGTACTTC
TRBV28,.,TRBJ1-6,15,.,CASSLQAGKSSPLHF,TGTGCCAGCAGTTTACAGGCAGGAAAGAGTTCACCCCTCCACTTT
TRBV10-3,TRBD2,TRBJ2-3,16,.,CAISTGTSGGRDTQYF,TGTGCCATCAGCACCGGGACTAGCGGGGGGAGAGATACGCAGTATTTT
TRBV5-1,TRBD1,TRBJ2-5,14,few,CASSWGQNQETQYF,TGCGCCAGCAGCTGGGGACAGAACCAAGAGACCCAGTACTTC
TRBV5-1,TRBD2,TRBJ2-2,16,.,CASSLAGGPRTGELFF,TGCGCCAGCAGCCTAGCGGGGGGGCCACGCACCGGGGAGCTGTTTTTT
TRBV11-2,TRBD2,TRBJ2-6,15,.,CASSKRGAGANVLTF,TGTGCCAGCAGCAAGCGGGGAGCTGGGGCCAACGTCCTGACTTTC
TRBV28,.,TRBJ2-3,12,.,CASSWGLNTQYF,TGTGCCAGCTCGTGGGGGTTAAATACGCAGTATTTT
TRBV7-3,.,TRBJ2-3,13,.,CASSLSSAYTQYF,TGTGCCAGCAGCTTGTCCAGCGCGTATACGCAGTATTTT
TRBV12-3/TRBV12-4,.,TRBJ1-5,13,.,CASKFGLYQPQHF,TGTGCCAGCAAATTTGGGTTGTACCAGCCCCAGCATTTT
TRBV5-1,TRBD1,TRBJ2-1,11,.,CASSSDREQFF,TGCGCCAGCAGCTCGGACAGGGAACAGTTCTTC
TRBV7-2,.,TRBJ2-6,16,few,CASSLLSWDGANVLTF,TGTGCCAGCAGCTTATTGAGTTGGGATGGGGCCAACGTCCTGACTTTC
TRBV7-2,.,TRBJ1-1,13,.,CASSLTLPSEAFF,TGTGCCAGCAGCTTAACACTCCCTTCTGAAGCTTTCTTT
TRBV28,.,TRBJ1-2,12,many,CASSVSGSGYTF,TGTGCCAGCAGTGTCTCAGGATCTGGCTACACCTTC
TRBV20-1,.,TRBJ2-3,14,few,CSARDIVSTDTQYF,TGCAGTGCTAGAGATATAGTTAGCACAGATACGCAGTATTTT
TRBV7-9,.,TRBJ2-7,14,.,CASTMGAASYEQYF,TGTGCCAGCACCATGGGGGCGGCCTCCTACGAGCAGTACTTC
TRBV5-1,TRBD2,TRBJ2-1,13,.,CASSLAREGEQFF,TGCGCCAGCAGCTTGGCCAGGGAGGGTGAGCAGTTCTTC
TRBV3-1,.,TRBJ1-5,14,.,CASSQGTVGQPQHF,TGTGCCAGCAGCCAAGGGACAGTGGGTCAGCCCCAGCATTTT
TRBV19,.,TRBJ1-1,15,many,CASSTGRTVNTEAFF,TGTGCCAGTAGTACCGGACGGACGGTGAACACTGAAGCTTTCTTT
TRBV5-1,.,TRBJ1-2,12,many,CASSGSSYGYTF,TGCGCCAGCAGCGGATCTTCCTATGGCTACACCTTC
TRBV2,TRBD1,TRBJ2-2,14,few,CASTSMDRAGELFF,TGTGCCAGCACCTCGATGGACAGGGCCGGGGAGCTGTTTTTT
TRBV4-2,TRBD2,TRBJ2-1,17,few,CASSQGWRGVPYNEQFF,TGTGCCAGCAGCCAAGGATGGCGGGGGGTCCCCTACAATGAGCAGTTCTTC
TRBV12-3/TRBV12-4,TRBD2,TRBJ2-5,14,.,CASSFALAVETQYF,TGTGCCAGCAGTTTTGCCCTAGCGGTTGAGACCCAGTACTTC